Below, one TCR beta chain is given with its context. There are many counts of this clonotype. What this receptor recognizes is not known. No clone much larger than this one lies a single base away; base qualities are absent. These data originate in a study of T cell repertoires in cytomegalovirus infection (dated by TCRdb to about 2019). For context, the study as a whole: Alongside well-studied HLA-B-restricted epitopes, the peptide stimulations were aimed at recently identified HLA-C-restricted CMV epitopes, whose presentation resists viral immunomodulation. Donor HLA type was relevant to the analysis, because carriage of CMV infection together with the matching HLA type was indicated by public TCR beta signatures.

Study-wide conclusions, independent of this receptor: In both this cohort and an independent cohort of over 350 donors, the cumulative frequency of public TCR beta family members distinguished carriers of CMV infection plus the relevant HLA type. The ex vivo response was dominated by HLA-C-restricted CMV-specific TCR beta clonotypes, and the single most frequent clonotype in two of eight donors was supplied by these HLA-C-restricted clonotypes.

The V end gives up 7 bases and the J end 5 bases, leaving 17 bases in the junction not matched to a gene. Based on the germline V gene (reference sequence), the CDR1 and CDR2 sequences are SEHNR and FQNEAQ. The CDR3 spans 18 residues, from the cysteine through the phenylalanine. The CDR3 DNA has 54 bases and is translated from base 1. This sample's treatment or condition label indicates: in vitro stimulation with specific CMV peptide epitopes to enrich CMV-specific T cells. TCRdb records Illumina HiSeq 1500 as the sequencer. TCRdb took the public reads, trimmed them with fastp at Q25, ran MiXCR for clone calling and kept in-frame beta chains. Every CDR3 protein is listed once, alongside the most common genes and DNA of its rows. Across this sample there are some 940,000 distinct CDR3 sequences, with less than 35% seen only once. The ten largest make up around 15% of the sample.

The clonotype originates from a human donor in good health (CMV status not recorded). Some clones in this sample may be carry-over from other donors' samples. This specimen consisted of cultured CD8+ T cells from PBMCs, obtained from culture after CMV antigen stimulation. The chain is assembled from TRBV7-9 and TRBJ2-5; 12 bases in the middle match TRBD2. The CDR3 loop reads CASTFLAGGPASLETQYF. The nucleotide sequence is TGTGCCAGCACCTTCCTAGCGGGGGGGCCGGCTTCGCTGGAGACCCAGTACTTC.